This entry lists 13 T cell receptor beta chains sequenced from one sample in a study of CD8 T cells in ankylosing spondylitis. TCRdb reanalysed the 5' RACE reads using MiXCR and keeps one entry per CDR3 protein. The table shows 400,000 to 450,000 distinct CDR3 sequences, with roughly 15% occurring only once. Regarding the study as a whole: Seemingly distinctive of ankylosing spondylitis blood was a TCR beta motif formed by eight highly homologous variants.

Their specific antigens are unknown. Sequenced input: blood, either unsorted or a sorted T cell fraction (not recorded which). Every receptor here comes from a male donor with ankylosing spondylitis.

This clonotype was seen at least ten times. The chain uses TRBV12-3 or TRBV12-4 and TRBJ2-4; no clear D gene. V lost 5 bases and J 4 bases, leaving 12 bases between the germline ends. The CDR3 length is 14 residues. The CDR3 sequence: CASSPGSQKNIQYF. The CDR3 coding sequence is TGTGCCAGCAGTCCCGGGTCCCAAAAAAACATTCAGTACTTC.

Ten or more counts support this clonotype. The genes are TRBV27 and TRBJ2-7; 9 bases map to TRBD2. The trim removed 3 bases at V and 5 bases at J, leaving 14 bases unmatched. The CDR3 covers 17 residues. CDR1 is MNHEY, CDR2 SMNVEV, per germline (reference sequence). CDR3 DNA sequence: TGTGCCAGCAGTTTCAAGGGGGGAGTAGCGGGAGCCCACGAGCAGTACTTC. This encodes CASSFKGGVAGAHEQYF.

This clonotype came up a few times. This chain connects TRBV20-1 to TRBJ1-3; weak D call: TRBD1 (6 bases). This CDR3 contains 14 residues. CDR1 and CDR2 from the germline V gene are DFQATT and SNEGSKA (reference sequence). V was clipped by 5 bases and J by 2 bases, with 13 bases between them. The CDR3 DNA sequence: TGCAGTGCTGGCAGGGGAGTTACTGGAAACACCATATATTTT. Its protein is CSAGRGVTGNTIYF.

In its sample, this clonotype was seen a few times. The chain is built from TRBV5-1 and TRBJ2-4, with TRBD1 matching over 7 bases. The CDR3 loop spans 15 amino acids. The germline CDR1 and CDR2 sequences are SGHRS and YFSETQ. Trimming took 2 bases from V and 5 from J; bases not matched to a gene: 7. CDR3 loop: CASSFVDRDENIQYF. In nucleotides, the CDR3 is TGCGCCAGCAGCTTCGTTGACAGGGACGAAAACATTCAGTACTTC.

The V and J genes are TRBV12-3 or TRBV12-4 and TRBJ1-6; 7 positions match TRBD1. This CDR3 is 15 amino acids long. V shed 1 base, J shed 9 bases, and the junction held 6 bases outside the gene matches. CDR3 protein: CASSLGGRGLSPLHF. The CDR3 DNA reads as TGTGCCAGCAGTTTAGGGGGTAGGGGGCTTTCACCCCTCCACTTT.

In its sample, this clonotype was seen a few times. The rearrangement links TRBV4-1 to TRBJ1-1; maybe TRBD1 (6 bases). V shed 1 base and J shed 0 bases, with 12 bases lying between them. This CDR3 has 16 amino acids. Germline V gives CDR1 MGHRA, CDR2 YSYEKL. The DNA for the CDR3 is TGCGCCAGCAGCCAAGGAACAGGGAGCTTGAACACTGAAGCTTTCTTT. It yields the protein CASSQGTGSLNTEAFF.

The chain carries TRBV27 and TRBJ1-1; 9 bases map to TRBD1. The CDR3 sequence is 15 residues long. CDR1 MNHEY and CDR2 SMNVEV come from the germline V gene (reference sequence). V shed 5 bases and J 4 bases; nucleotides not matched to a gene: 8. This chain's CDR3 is CASSRLQGAFTEAFF. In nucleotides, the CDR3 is TGTGCCAGCAGTCGGCTACAGGGGGCCTTCACTGAAGCTTTCTTT.

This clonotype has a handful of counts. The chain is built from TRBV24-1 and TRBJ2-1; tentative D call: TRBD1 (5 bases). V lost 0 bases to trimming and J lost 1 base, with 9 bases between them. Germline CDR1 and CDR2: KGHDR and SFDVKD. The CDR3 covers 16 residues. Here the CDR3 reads CATSDLGAVSYNEQFF. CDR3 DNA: TGTGCCACCAGTGATTTGGGGGCAGTATCCTACAATGAGCAGTTCTTC.

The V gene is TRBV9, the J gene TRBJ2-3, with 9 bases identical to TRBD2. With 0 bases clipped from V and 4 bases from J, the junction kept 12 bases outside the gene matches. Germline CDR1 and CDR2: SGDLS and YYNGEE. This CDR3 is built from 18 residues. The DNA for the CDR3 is TGTGCCAGCAGCGTAGCTACCGGGCTAGCGGGACGGGCAGATACGCAGTATTTT. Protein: CASSVATGLAGRADTQYF.

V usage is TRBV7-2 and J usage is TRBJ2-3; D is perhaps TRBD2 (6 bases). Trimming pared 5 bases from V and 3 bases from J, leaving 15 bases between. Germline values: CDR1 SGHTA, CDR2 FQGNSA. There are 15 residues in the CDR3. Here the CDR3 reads CASSVGGVETDTQYF. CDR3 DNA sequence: TGTGCCAGCAGCGTGGGGGGAGTCGAGACAGATACGCAGTATTTT.

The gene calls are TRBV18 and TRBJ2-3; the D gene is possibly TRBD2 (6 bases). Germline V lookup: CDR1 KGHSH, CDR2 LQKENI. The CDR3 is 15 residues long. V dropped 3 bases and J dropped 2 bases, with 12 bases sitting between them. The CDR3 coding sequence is TGTGCCAGCTCACCGAGACTAGATAACACAGATACGCAGTATTTT. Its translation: CASSPRLDNTDTQYF.

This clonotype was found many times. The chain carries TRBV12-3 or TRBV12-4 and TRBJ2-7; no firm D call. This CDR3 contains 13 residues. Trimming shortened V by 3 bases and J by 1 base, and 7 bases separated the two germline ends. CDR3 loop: CASSFNRSYEQYF. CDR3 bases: TGTGCCAGCAGTTTTAACAGATCCTACGAGCAGTACTTC.

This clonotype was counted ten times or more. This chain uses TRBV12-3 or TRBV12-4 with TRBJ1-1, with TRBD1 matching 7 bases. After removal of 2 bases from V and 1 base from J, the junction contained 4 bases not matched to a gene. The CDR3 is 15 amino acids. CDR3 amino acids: CASSLWGQPNTEAFF. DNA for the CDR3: TGTGCCAGCAGTTTATGGGGACAGCCGAACACTGAAGCTTTCTTT.